A selection of T cell receptor beta chains follows, all from one sample in a study of CD8 T cells in ankylosing spondylitis. Each CDR3 protein gets one entry after TCRdb re-called the 5' RACE reads with MiXCR. The table records about 100,000 distinct CDR3 sequences, roughly 8.3% of them present only once. The sample was blood, either unsorted or a sorted T cell fraction (not recorded which). The receptors here all came from a male donor with ankylosing spondylitis or in good health (not recorded which). The CDR3 runs from the conserved cysteine through the conserved F or W. The D gene is left open where the match is weak. Where a row states a size, it is once, few, many or the class of an expanded clone; other rows omit it.

TRBJ2-7 | few | TRBV6-1 | TRBD2 | 13 | TGTGCCAGCAGGAGGGGACGGGGGGACGAGCAGTACTTC | CASRRGRGDEQYF
TRBJ1-1 | many | TRBV10-3 | - | 15 | TGTGCCATCAAAGGGCAGGCTTTGATGAACACTGAAGCTTTCTTT | CAIKGQALMNTEAFF
TRBJ2-7 | many | TRBV20-1 | - | 12 | TGCAGTGCTGCGCAGGAAGTCTACGAGCAGTACTTC | CSAAQEVYEQYF
TRBJ2-3 | many | TRBV6-1 | - | 13 | TGTGCCAGCAGTGAACCCAACACAGATACGCAGTATTTT | CASSEPNTDTQYF
TRBJ2-5 | many | TRBV2 | TRBD2 | 14 | TGTGCCAGCAGTGAAGGGGCGGGAGCGAAGACCCAGTACTTC | CASSEGAGAKTQYF
TRBJ1-2 | many | TRBV20-1 | - | 14 | TGCAGTGCTAGGGAACCGGGGGCCCCCTATGGCTACACCTTC | CSAREPGAPYGYTF
TRBJ2-2 | many | TRBV20-1 | - | 15 | TGCAGTGCCGAGAATTGGGGCTCGAACACCGGGGAGCTGTTTTTT | CSAENWGSNTGELFF
TRBJ2-7 | - | TRBV20-1 | TRBD1 | 17 | TGCAGTGCTAGAGATATCCAAAGGGGGCACTGGGCCTACGAGCAGTACTTC | CSARDIQRGHWAYEQYF
TRBJ2-3 | few | TRBV5-1 | - | 14 | TGCGCCAGCAGCTGGGGACTGCACACAGATACGCAGTATTTT | CASSWGLHTDTQYF
TRBJ2-5 | many | TRBV29-1 | - | 11 | TGCAGCGTTGAACCAGCGGAGACCCAGTACTTC | CSVEPAETQYF
TRBJ2-4 | - | TRBV4-2 | - | 15 | TGTGCCAGCAGCCAAGTATTACAGCCCAAAAACATTCAGTACTTC | CASSQVLQPKNIQYF
TRBJ1-6 | many | TRBV12-3/TRBV12-4 | TRBD1 | 17 | TGTGCCAGCAGTTTACAGGGCGGGGACAGGGGAAGTGCACCCCTCCACTTT | CASSLQGGDRGSAPLHF
TRBJ1-2 | many | TRBV2 | TRBD1 | 13 | TGTGCCAGCAGTTCGACAGGGGCGTATGGCTACACCTTC | CASSSTGAYGYTF
TRBJ2-7 | many | TRBV7-8 | - | 16 | TGTGCCAGCAGCCCCGAGGCGGGCAGCCGTTATTACGAGCAGTACTTC | CASSPEAGSRYYEQYF
TRBJ2-4 | - | TRBV7-2 | - | 15 | TGTGCCAGCAGCTTAGGCGGCGGGCTTAAAAACATTCAGTACTTC | CASSLGGGLKNIQYF
TRBJ2-5 | - | TRBV2 | - | 13 | TGTGCCACCGTCGACGGGAGTGGGGAGACCCAGTACTTC | CATVDGSGETQYF
TRBJ1-1 | few | TRBV20-1 | - | 13 | TGCAGTGTCCCGGGACAAATGAACACTGAAGCTTTCTTT | CSVPGQMNTEAFF
TRBJ1-1 | many | TRBV9 | - | 13 | TGTGCCAGCAGTGACTCGGGGAACACTGAAGCTTTCTTT | CASSDSGNTEAFF
TRBJ2-7 | few | TRBV29-1 | - | 13 | TGCAGCGTTGTAATAACACCCTCCTACGAGCAGTACTTC | CSVVITPSYEQYF
TRBJ2-5 | many | TRBV7-3 | - | 13 | TGTGCCAGCAGCTTAGGACAGTTAGAGACCCAGTACTTC | CASSLGQLETQYF
TRBJ2-7 | many | TRBV5-1 | - | 15 | TGCGCCAGCAGCTTGGACGAGGGAGAGGTCTACGAGCAGTACTTC | CASSLDEGEVYEQYF
TRBJ2-2 | many | TRBV15 | - | 14 | TGTGCCACCAGCAGAGTATACCTCTCCGGGGAGCTGTTTTTT | CATSRVYLSGELFF
TRBJ1-5 | once | TRBV20-1 | - | 14 | TGCAGTGCTCCGGGAAGCCTCTCAAATCAGCCCCAGCATTTT | CSAPGSLSNQPQHF
TRBJ1-1 | many | TRBV13 | - | 15 | TGTGCCAGCAGCTTAGGCCGATTACGCGCAACCGGGGCTTTCTTT | CASSLGRLRATGAFF
TRBJ2-7 | many | TRBV2 | - | 15 | TGTGCCAGCAGTGAACGGTGGGTAAGAGTCTACGAGCAGTACTTC | CASSERWVRVYEQYF
TRBJ2-1 | - | TRBV11-2 | TRBD2 | 15 | TGTGCCAGCGCGGCCACGGCGGGGGATTACAATGAGCAGTTCTTC | CASAATAGDYNEQFF
TRBJ1-5 | many | TRBV18 | - | 17 | TGTGCCAGCTCACCTTCGGAGAAGGGCTATCGCAATCAGCCCCAGCATTTT | CASSPSEKGYRNQPQHF
TRBJ2-6 | - | TRBV19 | TRBD1 | 19 | TGTGCCAGTACCAACTTACGGGACAGGGCTAAGTCTGGGGCCAACGTCCTGGCTTTC | CASTNLRDRAKSGANVLAF
TRBJ2-1 | - | TRBV2 | TRBD1 | 16 | TGTGCCAGCAGTTACGGACAGGTTAACTCCTACAATGAGCAGTTCTTC | CASSYGQVNSYNEQFF
TRBJ2-1 | many | TRBV20-1 | TRBD2 | 14 | TGCAGTGTCCCGGGGCTAGCGGGCCTCAATGAGCAGTTCTTC | CSVPGLAGLNEQFF
TRBJ1-4 | many | TRBV7-2 | - | 18 | TGTGCCAGCAGCTTAGTTATGGGATCCCTAACAACTAATGAAAAACTGTTTTTT | CASSLVMGSLTTNEKLFF
TRBJ2-2 | many | TRBV5-1 | - | 14 | TGCGCCAGCAGCGTAACGGGACTTACCGGGGAGCTGTTTTTT | CASSVTGLTGELFF
TRBJ1-5 | many | TRBV6-2/TRBV6-3 | - | 14 | TGTGCCAGCAGTTACGGCAGGTTGGGATTTCCCCAGCATTTT | CASSYGRLGFPQHF
TRBJ2-5 | many | TRBV5-1 | TRBD1 | 13 | TGCGCCAGCAGCTATACAGGGGGAGAGACCCAGTACTTC | CASSYTGGETQYF
TRBJ2-2 | many | TRBV4-3 | - | 16 | TGCGCCAGCAGCCAAGAAGGAATGGGAGCCTTAGGGAAGCTGTTTTTT | CASSQEGMGALGKLFF
TRBJ2-1 | many | TRBV20-1 | TRBD1 | 15 | TGCAGTGCTAGAGCTCCGGGACAGCATTACAATGAGCAGTTCTTC | CSARAPGQHYNEQFF
TRBJ1-6 | - | TRBV5-5 | TRBD1 | 16 | TGTGCCAGCAGCTTGCTTGACAGGGCGGGTAATTCACCCCTCCACTTT | CASSLLDRAGNSPLHF
TRBJ2-7 | - | TRBV11-2 | - | 13 | TGTGCCAGCAGCTTAGGGTTGCGGTACGAGCAGTACTTC | CASSLGLRYEQYF
TRBJ1-4 | many | TRBV27 | TRBD1 | 12 | TGTGCCAGCGGTAGGGGGCGAGAAAAACTGTTTTTT | CASGRGREKLFF
TRBJ2-7 | many | TRBV4-2 | - | 12 | TGTGCCAGCAGCCCAAACAGGGACGAGCAGTACTTC | CASSPNRDEQYF
TRBJ1-1 | - | TRBV4-3 | - | 13 | TGCGCCAGCAGCCAAGATCTGGGGGCGCAGGCTTTCTTT | CASSQDLGAQAFF
TRBJ2-1 | many | TRBV6-5 | - | 14 | TGTGCCAGCAGTTACATGTTGGATCAAAATGAGCAGTTCTTC | CASSYMLDQNEQFF
TRBJ2-2 | few | TRBV4-2 | - | 14 | TGTGCCAGCAGCCAGGCCGACGCCCGGCGAGAGCTGTTTTTT | CASSQADARRELFF
TRBJ2-1 | many | TRBV19 | - | 12 | TGTGCCAGTAGGTTGTACGACAATGAGCAGTTCTTC | CASRLYDNEQFF
TRBJ1-4 | many | TRBV4-2 | TRBD1 | 15 | TGTGCCAGCAGCCAAGATCAGGGGGAGGGTGAAAAACTGTTTTTT | CASSQDQGEGEKLFF
TRBJ2-4 | many | TRBV20-1 | - | 11 | TGCAGTGCTAGTCTAGGGGACATTCAGTACTTC | CSASLGDIQYF
TRBJ1-1 | - | TRBV13 | - | 15 | TGTGCCAGCAGCTCCCCCAGGGGCGGGGGCACTGAAGCTTTCTTT | CASSSPRGGGTEAFF
TRBJ1-5 | many | TRBV12-3/TRBV12-4 | - | 14 | TGTGCCAGCAGTTTGTTCCGGCGTGATCAGCCCCAGCATTTT | CASSLFRRDQPQHF